The present T cell receptor beta chain was sequenced within a study of shared clonotypes between healthy human individuals. TCRdb keeps only in-frame clones here, not all; method: immunoSEQ multiplex PCR. The profile shows 600,000 or so clones, about 95% of them singletons. Terminally differentiated effector memory CD45RA+ cells were left out of the naive CD8 fraction, which was CD45RO-negative and positively selected for CCR7. Only Caucasian adults living in Nashville, Tennessee made up the donor group. With respect to this clone: Its matching antigen is unknown.

Study outcomes and limitations: Compared with clonotypes that all four donors shared, non-shared clonotypes had lower generation probabilities. Despite large depth, rarefaction showed incomplete sorted-subset sequencing.

The TCR sequence derives from a woman aged 25 to 39 in good health. Sequences were obtained from naive CD8+ T cells sorted from blood.

The CDR3 loop reads CAWEPRGREVGYTF. The CDR3 DNA reads TGTGCCTGGGAACCTCGGGGGCGCGAGGTTGGCTACACCTTC. The chain recombines TRBV30 with TRBJ1-2; D possibly corresponds to TRBD1 (6 bases). V was clipped by 5 bases and J by 7 bases, with 20 bases between them. CDR1 is GTSNPN, CDR2 SVGIG, per germline (reference sequence). The length of the CDR3 is 14 residues.